This is a list of T cell receptor beta chains from one sample in a study of blood T cell repertoires in COVID-19. The protocol was immunoSEQ multiplex PCR, while the TCRdb copy is restricted to in-frame clones and leaves out a portion. The repertoire includes 150,000 or so clones, roughly 80% of them detected once, and more than 5% sits in the top ten. Material: PBMCs or T cells enriched from blood (not recorded which). The receptors originated from a woman aged 45 to 65 who had recovered from COVID-19. Both conserved end residues are part of each CDR3. D genes are given only for firm matches. Rows give clone size only sometimes, using once, few, many, or a class for an expanded clone.

>-|once|TRBJ1-2|14|TRBV28
CASRGGGAVYGYTF
TGTGCCAGCAGGGGAGGGGGGGCTGTCTATGGCTACACCTTC
>TRBD1|-|TRBJ1-1|13|TRBV7-9
CASRSDRVTEAFF
TGTGCCAGCAGATCCGACAGGGTCACTGAAGCTTTCTTT
>-|-|TRBJ1-1|14|TRBV4-1
CASSQDRGETEAFF
TGCGCCAGCAGCCAAGACAGGGGTGAGACTGAAGCTTTCTTT
>TRBD2|-|TRBJ2-1|16|TRBV6-5
CASSSETSGGANEQFF
TGTGCCAGCAGTTCGGAGACTAGCGGGGGGGCGAATGAGCAGTTCTTC
>TRBD1|few|TRBJ1-1|18|TRBV18
CASSPPNRGQRGNTEAFF
TGTGCCAGCTCACCACCGAACAGGGGGCAGAGGGGAAACACTGAAGCTTTCTTT
>-|-|TRBJ1-2|14|TRBV5-1
CASSLDREFRGYTF
TGCGCCAGCAGCTTGGACAGGGAGTTTCGGGGCTACACCTTC
>-|-|TRBJ2-7|14|TRBV6-1
CASSELRPPDEQYF
TGTGCCAGCAGTGAACTTCGCCCTCCGGACGAGCAGTACTTC
>-|few|TRBJ1-2|14|TRBV24-1
CATSGQNANYGYTF
TGTGCCACCAGTGGCCAGAACGCTAACTATGGCTACACCTTC
>TRBD1|-|TRBJ1-1|14|TRBV7-2
CASRTGPGNTEAFF
TGTGCCAGCCGGACAGGCCCTGGGAACACTGAAGCTTTCTTT
>TRBD1|-|TRBJ1-5|17|TRBV6-1
CASSEARGTGKRQPQHF
TGTGCCAGCAGTGAAGCCCGCGGGACAGGGAAACGACAGCCCCAGCATTTT
>-|-|TRBJ1-2|15|TRBV6-1
CASSEQHRWVDGYTF
TGTGCCAGCAGTGAACAACACAGGTGGGTCGATGGCTACACCTTC
>-|-|TRBJ1-2|14|TRBV5-1
CASSFDRISYGYTF
TGCGCCAGCAGCTTTGACAGAATCAGTTATGGCTACACCTTC
>-|-|TRBJ1-5|14|TRBV28
CASSYLDSNQPQHF
TGTGCCAGCAGTTATTTAGATAGCAATCAGCCCCAGCATTTT